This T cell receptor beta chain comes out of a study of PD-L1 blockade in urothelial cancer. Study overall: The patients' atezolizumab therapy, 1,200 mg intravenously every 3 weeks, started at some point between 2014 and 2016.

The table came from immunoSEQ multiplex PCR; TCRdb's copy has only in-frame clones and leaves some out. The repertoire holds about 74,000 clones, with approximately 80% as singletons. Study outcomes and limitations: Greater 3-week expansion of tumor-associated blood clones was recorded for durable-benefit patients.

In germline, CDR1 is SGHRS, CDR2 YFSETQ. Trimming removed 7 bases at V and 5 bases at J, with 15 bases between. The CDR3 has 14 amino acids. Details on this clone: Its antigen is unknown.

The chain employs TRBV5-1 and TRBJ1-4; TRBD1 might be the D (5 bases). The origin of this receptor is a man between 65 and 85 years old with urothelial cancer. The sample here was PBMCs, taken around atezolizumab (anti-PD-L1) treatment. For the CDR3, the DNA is TGCGCCAGCTGTCAGGGTACCGGCAATGAAAAACTGTTTTTT. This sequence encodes CASCQGTGNEKLFF.